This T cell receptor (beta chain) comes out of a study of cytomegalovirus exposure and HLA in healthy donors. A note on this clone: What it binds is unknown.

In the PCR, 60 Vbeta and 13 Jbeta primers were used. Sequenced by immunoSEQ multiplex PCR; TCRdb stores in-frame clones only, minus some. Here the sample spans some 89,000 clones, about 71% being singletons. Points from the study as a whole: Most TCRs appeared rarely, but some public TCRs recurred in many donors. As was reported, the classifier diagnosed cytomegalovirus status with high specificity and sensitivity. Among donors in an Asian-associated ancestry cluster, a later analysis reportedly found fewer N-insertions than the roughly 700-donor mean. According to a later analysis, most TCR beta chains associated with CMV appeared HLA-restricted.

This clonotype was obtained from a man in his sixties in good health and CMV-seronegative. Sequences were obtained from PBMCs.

The CDR3 nucleotides are TGTGCCAGCAGCTTCGGGTCCACCATATCAAACACCGGGGAGCTGTTTTTT. Amino acid sequence: CASSFGSTISNTGELFF. V usage is TRBV5-4 and J usage is TRBJ2-2; D uncertain. V shed 2 bases and J shed 2 bases, with 16 bases lying between them. Per germline, CDR1 SGHNT and CDR2 YYREEE (reference sequence). This CDR3 region has 17 residues.